The 14 T cell receptor beta chains below all came from one sample that was sequenced in a study of cytomegalovirus exposure and HLA in healthy donors. The PCR employed 60 Vbeta primers together with 13 Jbeta primers. Clones were sequenced by immunoSEQ multiplex PCR, and TCRdb holds only the in-frame ones, with some missing. The sample includes roughly 31,000 clones, 50% to 75% of them seen just once. Source material: PBMCs. These receptors came from a male donor in good health and CMV-seropositive.

The chain employs TRBV6-6 and TRBJ1-6; D is uncertain. CDR1 and CDR2 (germline): MNHNY, SVGAGI (reference sequence). The CDR3 consists of 14 residues. V was pared by 6 bases and J by 7 bases, with 13 bases between. CDR3 amino acids: CASSIGENNSPLHF. As DNA, the CDR3 is TGTGCCAGCAGCATTGGAGAGAACAATTCACCCCTCCACTTT.

The rearrangement links TRBV30 to TRBJ2-7; D remains unclear. Germline V lookup: CDR1 GTSNPN, CDR2 SVGIG (reference sequence). V lost 4 bases to trimming and J lost 1 base, with 5 bases between them. The CDR3 loop spans 11 amino acids. CDR3: CAWTISYEQYF. The DNA of the CDR3 is TGTGCCTGGACAATTTCCTACGAGCAGTACTTC.

This clone was seen a few times. The chain uses TRBV5-1 and TRBJ2-1; D uncertain. The CDR3 is made up of 11 amino acids. CDR1 and CDR2 (germline): SGHRS, YFSETQ. The V and J ends lost 0 bases and 10 bases respectively, with 5 bases between them. CDR3 sequence (DNA): TGCGCCAGCAGCTTGGCCGGGGAGCAGTTCTTC. Its protein is CASSLAGEQFF.

The chain employs TRBV13 and TRBJ1-3; D possibly corresponds to TRBD1 (6 bases). CDR3 length: 15 amino acids. Germline values: CDR1 PRHDT, CDR2 FYEKMQ (reference sequence). Deletions cut 3 bases from V and 0 bases from J, with 9 bases between. In nucleotides, the CDR3 is TGTGCCAGCAGCTTCAGGGGCCCCTCTGGAAACACCATATATTTT. Its translation: CASSFRGPSGNTIYF. The full variable domain, with the rest looked up from reference TRBV13 and TRBJ1-3, is AAGVIQSPRHLIKEKRETATLKCYPIPRHDTVYWYQQGPGQDPQFLISFYEKMQSDKGSIPDRFSAQQFSDYHSELNMSSLELGDSALYFCASSFRGPSGNTIYFGEGSWLTVV.

The table lists this clone with a few counts. The chain couples TRBV9 to TRBJ1-6; 9 bases are shared with TRBD1. V lost 5 bases, J lost 7 bases, and 7 bases stayed unmatched. This CDR3 comprises 15 residues. Per germline, CDR1 SGDLS and CDR2 YYNGEE. The CDR3 region is CASRTAGQGNSPLHF. The CDR3 nucleotides are TGTGCCAGCAGAACCGCCGGACAGGGGAATTCACCCCTCCACTTT.

The chain is built from TRBV4-2 and TRBJ2-7; D remains unclear. The CDR3 consists of 14 residues. Trimming cost V 4 bases and J 2 bases, with 12 bases left between them. Germline V gene lookup returns CDR1 LGHNA and CDR2 YNFKEQ. DNA of the CDR3: TGTGCCAGCAGCCCCGAACTCCGCGCCTACGAGCAGTACTTC. This codes for CASSPELRAYEQYF.

The chain couples TRBV7-8 to TRBJ1-5, with D perhaps matching TRBD1 (6 bases). Germline-derived CDR1 and CDR2 are SGHVS and FQNEAQ. CDR3 length equals 15 residues. V shed 5 bases and J shed 1 base, with 12 bases lying between them. The CDR3 loop is CASSGGQMSNQPQHF. Here the CDR3 DNA reads TGTGCCAGCAGCGGGGGACAAATGAGCAATCAGCCCCAGCATTTT.

The chain joins TRBV28 to TRBJ1-5; D is unclear. V lost 6 bases to trimming and J lost 1 base, with 4 bases between them. The germline gives CDR1 MDHEN, CDR2 SYDVKM. There are 12 residues in the CDR3. The CDR3 region has the DNA TGTGCCAGCAGAGAGAGCAATCAGCCCCAGCATTTT. This sequence encodes CASRESNQPQHF.

The sample holds one count of this clone. The V and J genes are TRBV9 and TRBJ1-1, with 11 bases that match TRBD1. The CDR3 runs to 16 residues. V was pared by 3 bases and J by 4 bases, with 8 bases of the junction left unmatched. Germline lookup yields CDR1 SGDLS and CDR2 YYNGEE. For the CDR3, the DNA is TGTGCCAGCAGCGCCGGGACAGGGGGTATTAGCACTGAAGCTTTCTTT. It translates to CASSAGTGGISTEAFF.

V gene TRBV5-6 combines with J gene TRBJ1-1, with 8 positions matching TRBD1. Trimming cost V 5 bases and J 11 bases; bases outside gene matches: 8. The CDR3 contains 12 residues. Germline CDR1 SGHDT, CDR2 YYEEEE. CDR3: CASRFGTGEAFF. CDR3 DNA: TGTGCCAGCAGATTTGGGACAGGAGAGGCTTTCTTT.

The rearrangement uses TRBV7-9 and TRBJ1-2; a weak D match, TRBD1 (5 bases). Germline V gene data show CDR1 as SEHNR and CDR2 as FQNEAQ (reference sequence). Trimming removed 1 base at V and 8 bases at J, with 11 bases between. The CDR3 runs 13 residues. The CDR3 sequence is CASSLDRGLGYTF. In DNA form, the CDR3 reads TGTGCCAGCAGCTTAGATAGGGGTTTAGGCTACACCTTC.

The chain has TRBV19 and TRBJ1-1; D uncertain. The CDR3 has 14 residues. The germline gives CDR1 LNHDA, CDR2 SQIVND (reference sequence). Trimming removed 2 bases from V and 1 base from J, with 8 bases in between. CDR3 residues: CASSILSGNTEAFF. The DNA of the CDR3 is TGTGCCAGTAGTATATTGTCGGGGAACACTGAAGCTTTCTTT.

There are a few counts of this clone. V is TRBV5-6 and J is TRBJ1-6; 8 bases are a match to TRBD1. The CDR3 totals 14 residues. Unmatched junction bases numbered 3, after V lost 6 bases and J lost 4 bases. Germline V gene sequence: CDR1 SGHDT, CDR2 YYEEEE. The CDR3, as DNA: TGTGCCAGCAACGACAGGGGTTATAATTCACCCCTCCACTTT. It is translated as CASNDRGYNSPLHF.

The chain uses TRBV9 and TRBJ1-2, with no clear D. This CDR3 spans 15 amino acids. From germline, CDR1 is SGDLS and CDR2 YYNGEE. Trimming took 0 bases from V and 2 from J, leaving 11 bases between them. CDR3 protein: CASSVAPGGNYGYTF. In DNA, the CDR3 is TGTGCCAGCAGCGTAGCCCCAGGCGGGAACTATGGCTACACCTTC.